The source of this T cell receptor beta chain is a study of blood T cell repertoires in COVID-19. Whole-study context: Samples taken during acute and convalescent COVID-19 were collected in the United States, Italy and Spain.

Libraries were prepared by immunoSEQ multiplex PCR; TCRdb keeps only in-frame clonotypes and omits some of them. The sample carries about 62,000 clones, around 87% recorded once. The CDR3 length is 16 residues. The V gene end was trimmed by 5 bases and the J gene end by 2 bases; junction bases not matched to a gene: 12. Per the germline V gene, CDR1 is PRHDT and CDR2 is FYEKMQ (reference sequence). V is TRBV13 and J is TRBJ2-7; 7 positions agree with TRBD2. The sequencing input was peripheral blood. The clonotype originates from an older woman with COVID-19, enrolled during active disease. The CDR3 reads CASSAFDSSGPYEQYF. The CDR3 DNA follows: TGTGCCAGCAGCGCATTTGATTCTAGCGGCCCCTACGAGCAGTACTTC.